What follows describes a single TCR beta chain. Its antigen is currently unknown. The CDR3 totals 15 residues. The ends lost 5 bases at V and 2 bases at J; junction bases unmatched: 4. CDR1 is SGHTA and CDR2 is FQGNSA in the germline V gene. The assay was immunoSEQ multiplex PCR, and TCRdb's table has in-frame clones only and misses some. The profile covers 120,000 or so clones, with 75% to 85% appearing a single time and about 25% taken by the ten largest. These data come from a study of T cell responses to AZD1222 COVID-19 vaccine. Whole-study findings and limits: Variant regions that are unmutated are reportedly the target of nearly half of spike-specific TCRs. Females made up more of the donors, who were largely white British, and clonal diversity may have come out too low.

The gene calls are TRBV7-2 and TRBJ2-1; 9 nucleotides line up with TRBD2. The receptor's source is an adult who received the AZD1222 COVID-19 vaccine. Specimen: peripheral blood, collected 28 days after the second AZD1222 dose. The DNA of the CDR3 is TGTGCCAGCAGCACAGGGACTAGCACCTACAATGAGCAGTTCTTC. Protein sequence: CASSTGTSTYNEQFF.